This is a list of T cell receptor beta chains from one sample in a study of cytomegalovirus exposure and HLA in healthy donors. Measured with immunoSEQ multiplex PCR; TCRdb has only the in-frame clones, and not every one. This sample yields more than 150,000 clones, of which about 88% are seen a single time; around 0.21% belongs to the top ten. Sequenced sample: PBMCs. These TCRs come from a girl less than two years old in good health and CMV-seronegative. Both conserved end residues are trimmed from each CDR3.

TRBJ1-1 TRBV5-4 ASSPWTGVEMTEAF
TRBJ2-7 TRBV30 AWSITGGQYEQY
TRBJ2-5 TRBV9 ASDPGTSLQETQY
TRBJ2-3 TRBV4-1 ASSQDRVRDTQY
TRBJ1-1 TRBV29-1 SVVRQSGEAF
TRBJ2-1 TRBV27 ASLPGLAGVPAYNEQF
TRBJ2-1 TRBV7-8 ASSSRGGLNEQF
TRBJ2-3 TRBV19 ASSIQLAGGVDTQY
TRBJ1-1 TRBV5-1 ASSLGQGASNTEAF
NA TRBV10-3 AIKGGTYEQY
TRBJ2-7 TRBV7-9 ASSHSGAVTYEQY
TRBJ2-7 TRBV2 ASRKGGLFREQY
TRBJ2-7 TRBV7-9 ASSLAGTVEQY
TRBJ2-5 TRBV4-2 ASSQDGTMGASETQY
TRBJ2-1 TRBV27 ASSLLGGPTRHEQF
TRBJ2-3 TRBV19 ASSIRAGAVTDTQY
TRBJ1-1 TRBV5-4 ASSIGVGQFFLGGAF
TRBJ2-1 TRBV30 AWSAASGRPSSYNEQF
TRBJ2-7 TRBV10-3 AIMRADNSYEQY
TRBJ1-5 TRBV2 ASSELGGGINQPQH
TRBJ1-2 TRBV7-9 ASSTHRPTGAHPNYGYT
TRBJ1-1 TRBV6-5 ASSYSRRGTSRAF
TRBJ1-1 TRBV7-7 ASPGTGGGAEAF
TRBJ1-5 TRBV7-2 ASSYRYSNQPQH
TRBJ1-2 TRBV13 ASSPMTRVRGGYT
TRBJ1-3 TRBV14 ASSRDRGNTIY
TRBJ1-4 TRBV7-9 ASSTRTGEGQEGEKLF
TRBJ2-7 TRBV14 ASSQVGGAEQY
TRBJ1-1 TRBV11-2 ASSLVWSGNTEAF
TRBJ1-1 TRBV2 ASSERGPLALLLRPNTEAF
TRBJ2-1 TRBV5-4 ASSTKYGGLYEQF
TRBJ2-3 TRBV18 ASSPGLGTDTQY
TRBJ2-7 TRBV6-1 ASSRVRDRGEQY